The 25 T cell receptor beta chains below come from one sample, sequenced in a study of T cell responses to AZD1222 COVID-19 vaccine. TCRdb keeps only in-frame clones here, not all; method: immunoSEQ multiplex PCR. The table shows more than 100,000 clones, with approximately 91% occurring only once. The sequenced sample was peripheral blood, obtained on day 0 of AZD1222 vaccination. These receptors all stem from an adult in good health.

Here the CDR3 DNA reads TGTGCCAGCAGTTGGGGGCAGAGAGTCTACGAGCAGTACTTC. Residues: CASSWGQRVYEQYF. V and J are TRBV28 and TRBJ2-7, with a tentative D call TRBD1 (6 bases). The CDR3 spans 14 residues. V was pared by 4 bases and J by 3 bases, with 13 bases between. Looked up from germline, CDR1 is MDHEN and CDR2 is SYDVKM. The full variable domain, in which reference TRBV28 and TRBJ2-7 provide the parts outside the CDR3, is DVKVTQSSRYLVKRTGEKVFLECVQDMDHENMFWYRQDPGLGLRLIYFSYDVKMKEKGDIPEGYSVSREKKERFSLILESASTNQTSMYLCASSWGQRVYEQYFGPGTRLTVT.

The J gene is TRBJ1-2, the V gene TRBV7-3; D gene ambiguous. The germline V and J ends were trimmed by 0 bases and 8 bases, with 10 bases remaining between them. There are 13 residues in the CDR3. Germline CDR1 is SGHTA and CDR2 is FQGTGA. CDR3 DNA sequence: TGTGCCAGCAGCTTAACAAGGGTTGGGGGCTACACCTTC. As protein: CASSLTRVGGYTF.

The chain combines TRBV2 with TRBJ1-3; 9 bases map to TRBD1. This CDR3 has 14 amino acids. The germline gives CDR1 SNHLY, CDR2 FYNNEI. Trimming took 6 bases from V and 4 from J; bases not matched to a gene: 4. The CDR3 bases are TGTGCCAGCAGAGGGACAGGGTTGGGAAACACCATATATTTT. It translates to CASRGTGLGNTIYF.

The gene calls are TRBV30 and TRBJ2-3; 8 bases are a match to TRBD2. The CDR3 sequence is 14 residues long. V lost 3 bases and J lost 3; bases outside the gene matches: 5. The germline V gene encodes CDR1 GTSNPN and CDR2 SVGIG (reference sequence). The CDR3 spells CAWRPSGSTDTQYF. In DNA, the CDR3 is TGTGCCTGGAGACCCAGCGGGAGTACAGATACGCAGTATTTT.

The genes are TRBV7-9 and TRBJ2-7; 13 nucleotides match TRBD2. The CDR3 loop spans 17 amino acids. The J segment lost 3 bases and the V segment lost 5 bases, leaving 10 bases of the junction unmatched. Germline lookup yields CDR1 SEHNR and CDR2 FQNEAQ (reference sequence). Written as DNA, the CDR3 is TGTGCCAGCAGCCTAGGGACTAGCGGGGCCTCCTACTACGAGCAGTACTTC. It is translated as CASSLGTSGASYYEQYF.

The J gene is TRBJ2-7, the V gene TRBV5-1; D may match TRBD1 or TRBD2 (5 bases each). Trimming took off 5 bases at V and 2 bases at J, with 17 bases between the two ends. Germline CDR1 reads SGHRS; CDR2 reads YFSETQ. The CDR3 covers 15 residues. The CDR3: CASSRTIGATYEQYF. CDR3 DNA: TGCGCCAGCAGTCGAACGATCGGGGCTACCTACGAGCAGTACTTC.

The CDR3 DNA reads as TGTGCCAGCAGTTTTGTACCCAGGGGCTATGGCTACACCTTC. The encoded protein is CASSFVPRGYGYTF. The chain joins TRBV28 to TRBJ1-2, with a tentative D call TRBD1 (6 bases). CDR1 and CDR2 from the germline V gene are MDHEN and SYDVKM. The CDR3 sequence is 14 residues long. V lost 3 bases and J 4 bases, leaving 12 bases between the germline ends.

This CDR3 reads CASSSTGYNSPLHF. CDR3 nucleotide sequence: TGTGCCAGCAGCTCTACAGGATATAATTCACCCCTCCACTTT. The V and J genes are TRBV7-9 and TRBJ1-6; D might be TRBD1 (5 bases). CDR1 and CDR2 from the germline V gene are SEHNR and FQNEAQ (reference sequence). Trimming took 4 bases from V and 4 from J, leaving 8 bases between them. This CDR3 region has 14 residues.

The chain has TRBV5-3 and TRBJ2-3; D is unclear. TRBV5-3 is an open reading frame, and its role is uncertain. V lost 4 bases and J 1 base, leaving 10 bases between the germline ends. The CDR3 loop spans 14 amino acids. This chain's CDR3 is CARSPGPGTDTQYF. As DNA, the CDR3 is TGTGCCAGAAGCCCGGGCCCGGGCACAGATACGCAGTATTTT.

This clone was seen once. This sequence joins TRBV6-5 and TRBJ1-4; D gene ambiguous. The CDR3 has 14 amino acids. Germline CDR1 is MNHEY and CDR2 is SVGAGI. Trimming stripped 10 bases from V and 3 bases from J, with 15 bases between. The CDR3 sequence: CATKSRYPNEKLFF. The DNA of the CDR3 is TGTGCCACCAAGAGCCGCTACCCTAATGAAAAACTGTTTTTT.

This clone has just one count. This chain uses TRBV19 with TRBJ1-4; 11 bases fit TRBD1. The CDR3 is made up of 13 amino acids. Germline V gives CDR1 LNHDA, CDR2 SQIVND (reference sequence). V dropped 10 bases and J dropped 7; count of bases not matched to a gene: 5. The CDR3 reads CATGTGGSEKLFF. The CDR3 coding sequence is TGTGCCACAGGGACAGGGGGGAGTGAAAAACTGTTTTTT.

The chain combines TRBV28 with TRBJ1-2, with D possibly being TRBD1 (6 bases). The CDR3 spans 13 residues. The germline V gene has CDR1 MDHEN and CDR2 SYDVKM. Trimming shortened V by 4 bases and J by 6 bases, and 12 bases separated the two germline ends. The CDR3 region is CASSWGRGNGYTF. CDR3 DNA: TGTGCCAGCAGTTGGGGGCGAGGGAATGGCTACACCTTC.

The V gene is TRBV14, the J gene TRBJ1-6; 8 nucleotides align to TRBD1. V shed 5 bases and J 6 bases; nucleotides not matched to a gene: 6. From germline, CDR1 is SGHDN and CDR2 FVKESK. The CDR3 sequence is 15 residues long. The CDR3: CASSAQGAGNSPLHF. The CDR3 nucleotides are TGTGCCAGCAGCGCTCAGGGGGCCGGTAATTCACCCCTCCACTTT.

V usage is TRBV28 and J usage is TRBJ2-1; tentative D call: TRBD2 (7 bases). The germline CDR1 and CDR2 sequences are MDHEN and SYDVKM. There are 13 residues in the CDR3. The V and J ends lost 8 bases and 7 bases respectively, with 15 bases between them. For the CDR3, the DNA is TGTGCCAGCGGGCGGGGAGGGGGAAATGAGCAGTTCTTC. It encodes CASGRGGGNEQFF.

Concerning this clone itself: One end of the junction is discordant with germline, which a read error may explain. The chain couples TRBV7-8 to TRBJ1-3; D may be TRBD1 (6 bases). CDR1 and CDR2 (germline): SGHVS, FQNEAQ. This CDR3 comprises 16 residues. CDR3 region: CASSPLTSGAGNTIYF. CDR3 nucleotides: TGTGCTAGCAGCCCCCTAACGTCAGGGGCTGGAAACACCATATATTTT.

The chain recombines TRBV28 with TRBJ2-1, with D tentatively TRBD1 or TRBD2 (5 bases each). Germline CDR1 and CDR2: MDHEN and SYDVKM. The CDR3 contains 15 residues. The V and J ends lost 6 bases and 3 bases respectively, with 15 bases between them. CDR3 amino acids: CASRHDRGYYNEQFF. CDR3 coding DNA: TGTGCCAGCAGGCATGACCGGGGCTACTACAATGAGCAGTTCTTC.

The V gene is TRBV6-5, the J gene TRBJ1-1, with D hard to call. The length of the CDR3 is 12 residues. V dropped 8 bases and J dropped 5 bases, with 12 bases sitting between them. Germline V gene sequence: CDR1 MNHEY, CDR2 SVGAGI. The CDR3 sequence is CASGKRSTEAFF. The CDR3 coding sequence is TGTGCCAGCGGGAAACGGTCGACTGAAGCTTTCTTT.

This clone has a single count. For the CDR3, the DNA is TGTGCCAGCAGCTTAGTTGCCTACAATGAGCAGTTCTTC. It specifies CASSLVAYNEQFF. V gene TRBV7-3 combines with J gene TRBJ2-1; D remains ambiguous. The V gene's germline CDR1 is SGHTA and CDR2 FQGTGA. V was trimmed by 2 bases and J by 2 bases, leaving 4 bases between them. This CDR3 has 13 amino acids.

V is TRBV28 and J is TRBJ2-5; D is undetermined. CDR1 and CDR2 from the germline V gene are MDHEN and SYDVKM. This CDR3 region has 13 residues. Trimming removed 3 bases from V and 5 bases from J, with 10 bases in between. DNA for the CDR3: TGTGCCAGCAGTTTGATCCCCCGCGAGACCCAGTACTTC. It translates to CASSLIPRETQYF. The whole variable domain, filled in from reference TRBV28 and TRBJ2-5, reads DVKVTQSSRYLVKRTGEKVFLECVQDMDHENMFWYRQDPGLGLRLIYFSYDVKMKEKGDIPEGYSVSREKKERFSLILESASTNQTSMYLCASSLIPRETQYFGPGTRLLVL.

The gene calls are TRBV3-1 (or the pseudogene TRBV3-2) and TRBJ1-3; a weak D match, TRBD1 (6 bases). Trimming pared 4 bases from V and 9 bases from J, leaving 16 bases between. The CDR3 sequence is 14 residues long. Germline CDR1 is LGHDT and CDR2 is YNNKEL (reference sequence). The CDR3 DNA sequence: TGTGCCAGCAGCCCAGCAGGGACATCCGGCACCATATATTTT. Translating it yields CASSPAGTSGTIYF.

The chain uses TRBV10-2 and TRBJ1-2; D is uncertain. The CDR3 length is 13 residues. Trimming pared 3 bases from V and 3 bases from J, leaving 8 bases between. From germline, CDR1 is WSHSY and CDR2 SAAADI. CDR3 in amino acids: CASSDSLYYGYTF. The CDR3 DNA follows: TGCGCCAGCAGTGACTCTCTCTACTATGGCTACACCTTC.

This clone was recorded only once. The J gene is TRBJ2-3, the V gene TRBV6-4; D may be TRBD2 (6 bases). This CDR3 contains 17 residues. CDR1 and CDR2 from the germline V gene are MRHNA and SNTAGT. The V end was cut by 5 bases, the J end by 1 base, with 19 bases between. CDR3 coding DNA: TGTGCCAGCAGTAAGGATGGAGGAGGGCCAGGCACAGATACGCAGTATTTT. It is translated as CASSKDGGGPGTDTQYF.

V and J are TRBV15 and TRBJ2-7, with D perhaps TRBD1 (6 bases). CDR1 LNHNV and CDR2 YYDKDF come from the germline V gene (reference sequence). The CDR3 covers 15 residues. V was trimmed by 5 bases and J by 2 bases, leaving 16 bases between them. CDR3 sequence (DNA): TGTGCCACCAGCGGCGACAGGCCCGGGACCTACGAGCAGTACTTC. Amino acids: CATSGDRPGTYEQYF. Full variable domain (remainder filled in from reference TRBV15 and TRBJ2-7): DAMVIQNPRYQVTQFGKPVTLSCSQTLNHNVMYWYQQKSSQAPKLLFHYYDKDFNNEADTPDNFQSRRPNTSFCFLDIRSPGLGDTAMYLCATSGDRPGTYEQYFGPGTRLTVT.

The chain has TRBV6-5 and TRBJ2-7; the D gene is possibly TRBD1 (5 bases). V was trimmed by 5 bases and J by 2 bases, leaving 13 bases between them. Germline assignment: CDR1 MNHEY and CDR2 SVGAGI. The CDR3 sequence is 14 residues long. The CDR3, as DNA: TGTGCCAGCAGTCTCTGGGGCACAACCTACGAGCAGTACTTC. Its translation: CASSLWGTTYEQYF.

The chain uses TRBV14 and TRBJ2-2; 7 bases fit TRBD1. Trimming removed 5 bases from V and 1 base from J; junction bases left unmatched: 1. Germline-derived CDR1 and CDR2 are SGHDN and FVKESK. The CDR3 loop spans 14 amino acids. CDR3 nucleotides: TGTGCCAGCAGCTACAGGGGGAACACCGGGGAGCTGTTTTTT. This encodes CASSYRGNTGELFF.